This TCR beta chain was documented in a study of cytomegalovirus exposure and HLA in healthy donors. The germline CDR1 and CDR2 sequences are MDHEN and SYDVKM. With 6 bases clipped from V and 2 bases from J, the junction kept 12 bases outside the gene matches. This CDR3 is 16 amino acids long. Amplification used 60 Vbeta primers and 13 Jbeta primers. Sequencing used immunoSEQ multiplex PCR; TCRdb keeps in-frame clones, though not all of them. The sample lists about 98,000 clones, about 81% occurring once. The donors gave bone marrow, and they were healthy. V usage is TRBV28 and J usage is TRBJ2-7; 8 bases fit TRBD1. Sample: PBMCs. The clonotype comes from a man aged 35 to 55 in good health and CMV-seronegative. The CDR3 loop reads CASSTGSQGAPYEQYF. CDR3 bases: TGTGCCAGCAGCACCGGGTCGCAGGGGGCCCCCTACGAGCAGTACTTC.